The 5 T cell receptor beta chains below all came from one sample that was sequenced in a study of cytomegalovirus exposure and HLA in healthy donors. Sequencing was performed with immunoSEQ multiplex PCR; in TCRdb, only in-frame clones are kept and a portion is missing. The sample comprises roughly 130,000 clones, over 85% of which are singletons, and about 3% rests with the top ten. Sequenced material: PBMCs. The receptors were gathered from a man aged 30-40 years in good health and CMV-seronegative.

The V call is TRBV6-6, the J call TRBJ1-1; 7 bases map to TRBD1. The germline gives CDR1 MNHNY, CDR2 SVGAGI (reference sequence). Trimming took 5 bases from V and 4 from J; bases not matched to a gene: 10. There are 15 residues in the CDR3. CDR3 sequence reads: CASSPRTGLPTEAFF. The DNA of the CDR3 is TGTGCCAGCAGTCCGCGGACAGGACTGCCCACTGAAGCTTTCTTT.

CDR3 protein: CASSLTGPPTDTQYF. The CDR3 nucleotides are TGTGCCAGCAGCCTTACAGGGCCCCCCACAGATACGCAGTATTTT. The chain couples TRBV14 to TRBJ2-3; a possible D gene is TRBD1 (6 bases). CDR1 and CDR2 from the germline V gene are SGHDN and FVKESK. V was cut by 4 bases and J by 2 bases, with 13 bases left in between. The CDR3 is made up of 15 amino acids. Drawing the rest from reference TRBV14 and TRBJ2-3, the complete variable domain is EAGVTQFPSHSVIEKGQTVTLRCDPISGHDNLYWYRRVMGKEIKFLLHFVKESKQDESGMPNNRFLAERTGGTYSTLKVQPAELEDSGVYFCASSLTGPPTDTQYFGPGTRLTVL.

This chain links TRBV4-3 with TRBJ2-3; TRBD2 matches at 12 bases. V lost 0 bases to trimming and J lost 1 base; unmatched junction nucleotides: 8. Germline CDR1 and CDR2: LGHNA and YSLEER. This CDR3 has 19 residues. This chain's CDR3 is CASSQEASGGAWGTDTQYF. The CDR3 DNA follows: TGCGCCAGCAGCCAAGAGGCTAGCGGGGGGGCTTGGGGCACAGATACGCAGTATTTT.

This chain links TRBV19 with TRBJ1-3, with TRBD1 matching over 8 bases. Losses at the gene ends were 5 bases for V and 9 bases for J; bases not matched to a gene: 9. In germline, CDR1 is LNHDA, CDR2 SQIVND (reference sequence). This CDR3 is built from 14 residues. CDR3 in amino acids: CASSPWTGKGTIYF. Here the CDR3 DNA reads TGTGCCAGTAGTCCTTGGACAGGGAAGGGCACCATATATTTT.

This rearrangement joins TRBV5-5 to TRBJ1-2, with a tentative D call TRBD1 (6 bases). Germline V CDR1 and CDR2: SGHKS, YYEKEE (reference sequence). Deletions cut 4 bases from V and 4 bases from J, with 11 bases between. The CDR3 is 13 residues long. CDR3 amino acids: CASSLDRFYGYTF. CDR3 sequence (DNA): TGTGCCAGCAGCCTCGACAGGTTCTATGGCTACACCTTC.